This TCR beta chain was profiled in a study of cytomegalovirus exposure and HLA in healthy donors. Whole-study results and caveats: Association of roughly 17,000 TCR beta sequences with HLA alleles was found at 0.05 false discovery rate in a later analysis.

PCR was performed using 60 Vbeta and 13 Jbeta primers. The repertoire was sequenced with immunoSEQ multiplex PCR; TCRdb's copy has only in-frame clones and lacks some. The table records 85,000 to 110,000 clones, around 76% of them present only once. Germline CDR1 reads SGHTA; CDR2 reads FQGNSA. Trimming removed 4 bases from V and 2 bases from J, with 18 bases in between. This CDR3 spans 16 amino acids. In its sample, this clone was seen a few times. Antigen unknown. The sequence came from a woman younger than 30 in good health and CMV-seropositive. Sequences were obtained from PBMCs. This chain joins TRBV7-2 and TRBJ2-7, with a tentative D call TRBD1 (5 bases). The CDR3, as DNA: TGTGCCAGCAGCTCCCAAGCTTTGGCAGGGACCTACGAGCAGTACTTC. This codes for CASSSQALAGTYEQYF.